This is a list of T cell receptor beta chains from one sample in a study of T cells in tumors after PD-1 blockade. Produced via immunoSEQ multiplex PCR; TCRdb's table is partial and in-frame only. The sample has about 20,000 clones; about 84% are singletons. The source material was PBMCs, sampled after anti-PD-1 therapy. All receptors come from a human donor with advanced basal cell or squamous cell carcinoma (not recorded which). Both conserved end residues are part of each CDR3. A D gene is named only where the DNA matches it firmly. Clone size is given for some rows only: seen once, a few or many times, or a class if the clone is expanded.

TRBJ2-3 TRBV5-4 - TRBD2 TGTGCCAGCAGCCTAAAGGGACTAGCGACGGGCACAGATACGCAGTATTTT CASSLKGLATGTDTQYF
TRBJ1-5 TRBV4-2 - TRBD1 TGTGCCAGCAGCCAAGATGGACAGGGGTATCAGCCCCAGCATTTT CASSQDGQGYQPQHF
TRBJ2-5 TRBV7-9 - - TGTGCCAGCGGCGGGGCGGAGACCCAGTACTTC CASGGAETQYF
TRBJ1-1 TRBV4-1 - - TGCGCCAGCAGCCAAATCGGAGGTCTCACTGAAGCTTTCTTT CASSQIGGLTEAFF
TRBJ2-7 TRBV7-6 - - TGTGCCTCAGCCCCCCGGGCCTCCGGGTACGAGCAGTACTTC CASAPRASGYEQYF
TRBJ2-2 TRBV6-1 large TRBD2 TGTGCCAGCAGTGAATCCCTAGCGGGAGAGGACACCGGGGAGCTGTTTTTT CASSESLAGEDTGELFF
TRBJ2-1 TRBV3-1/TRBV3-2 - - TGTGCCAGCAGCCTAGGACAGTACAATGAGCAGTTCTTC CASSLGQYNEQFF
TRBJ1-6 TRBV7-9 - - TGTGCCAGCAGCTTATCAGGGGTCGGACAATCTTCACCCCTCCACTTT CASSLSGVGQSSPLHF
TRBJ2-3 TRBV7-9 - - TGTGCCAGCAGCTTACCGAGCACAGATACGCAGTATTTT CASSLPSTDTQYF
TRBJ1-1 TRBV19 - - TGTGCCAGTAGTATATCCGTCGAGAACACTGAAGCTTTCTTT CASSISVENTEAFF
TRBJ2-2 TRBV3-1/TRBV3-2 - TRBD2 TGTGCCAGCGCAGGCGCAGCGGGAGTCACCGGGGAGCTGTTTTTT CASAGAAGVTGELFF
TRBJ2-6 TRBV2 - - TGTGCCAGCATGCTCGGGAGCTCTGGGGCCAACGTCCTGACTTTC CASMLGSSGANVLTF
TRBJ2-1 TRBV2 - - TGTGCCAGCAGTCCGAACTCCTACAATGAGCAGTTCTTC CASSPNSYNEQFF
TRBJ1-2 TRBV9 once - TGTGCCAGCAGCCCCATGGGGGGAACTGACTATGGCTACACCTTC CASSPMGGTDYGYTF
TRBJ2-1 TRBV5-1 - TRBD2 TGCGCCAGCAGCAGCACTAGCGGGAGGTTGGTTGAGCAGTTCTTC CASSSTSGRLVEQFF
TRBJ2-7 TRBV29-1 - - TGCAGCGTTCGCGTAACGGGGAACGAGCAGTACTTC CSVRVTGNEQYF
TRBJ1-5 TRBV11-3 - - TGTGCCAGCAGCAATATACAGTTTCAGGAGCCCCAGCATTTT CASSNIQFQEPQHF
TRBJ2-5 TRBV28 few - TGTGCCAGCAGTTTAATACAGGGAGGCCAAGAGACCCAGTACTTC CASSLIQGGQETQYF
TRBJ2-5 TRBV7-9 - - TGTGCCAGCAGCTTAGCCGGGGCCGAGACCCAGTACTTC CASSLAGAETQYF
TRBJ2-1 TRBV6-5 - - TGTGCCAGCAGTTACTCGAGCAGGGACAATGAGCAGTTCTTC CASSYSSRDNEQFF
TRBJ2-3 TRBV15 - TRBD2 TGTGCCACCACTAGCGGCAACACAGATACGCAGTATTTT CATTSGNTDTQYF
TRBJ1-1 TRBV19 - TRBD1 TGTGCCAGTAACCAGGGGGTGGGGAACACTGAAGCTTTCTTT CASNQGVGNTEAFF
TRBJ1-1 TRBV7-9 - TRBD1 TGTGCCAGCAGTTACGACAGGGGGCGTTGGGACACTGAAGCTTTCTTT CASSYDRGRWDTEAFF
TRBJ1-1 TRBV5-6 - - TGTGCCAGCAGCCTAGAGGGGTGGACTGAAGCTTTCTTT CASSLEGWTEAFF
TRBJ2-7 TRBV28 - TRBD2 TGTGCCAGCAGTTTAGTGTTGGGGACTAGCGGGGCTTTGGGTTACGAGCAGTACTTC CASSLVLGTSGALGYEQYF